This T cell receptor beta chain was retrieved from a study of T cell responses to AZD1222 COVID-19 vaccine. Study-level results: Increases in Spike-specific TCR breadth and depth were seen after two AZD1222 doses.

This clone was counted a single time. What it recognizes is unknown. Trimming removed 11 bases from V and 0 bases from J, with 10 bases in between. Germline assignment: CDR1 MNHEY and CDR2 SVGAGI. The CDR3 is 13 residues long. Only in-frame clones appear in the TCRdb table, and some are missing; sequencing was by immunoSEQ multiplex PCR. The repertoire includes around 78,000 clones, 88% of them detected once, and approximately 4.7% sits in the top ten. The chain combines TRBV6-5 with TRBJ1-4, with D hard to call. The sample was peripheral blood, taken on day 0 of MenACWY control vaccination. This receptor was obtained from an adult in good health. CDR3 protein: CAVRRTTNEKLFF. The CDR3 nucleotides read TGTGCCGTCCGGAGGACAACTAATGAAAAACTGTTTTTT.